The 31 T cell receptor beta chains below all came from one sample that was sequenced in a study of blood T cell repertoires in COVID-19. The data were produced by immunoSEQ multiplex PCR, yet TCRdb's version contains in-frame clones alone and is incomplete. The sample yields about 300,000 clones, around 86% seen once. The sample taken for sequencing was peripheral blood. These receptors originate from an older man with acute or convalescent COVID-19.

The chain employs TRBV5-1 and TRBJ2-1; 13 nucleotides line up with TRBD2. The CDR3 contains 16 residues. CDR1 is SGHRS and CDR2 is YFSETQ in the germline V gene. V gave up 2 bases and J gave up 7 bases; unmatched junction bases: 6. The CDR3 DNA reads as TGCGCCAGCAGCTTTGATAGGACTAGCGGGGGTAATGAGCAGTTCTTC. This gives the protein CASSFDRTSGGNEQFF.

The chain is built from TRBV15 and TRBJ1-5, with TRBD1 identical over 11 bases. The CDR3 loop spans 16 amino acids. Per germline, CDR1 LNHNV and CDR2 YYDKDF (reference sequence). Losses at the gene ends were 2 bases for V and 5 bases for J; bases not matched to a gene: 5. The CDR3 DNA reads TGTGCCACCAGCAGAACCGGGACAGGGGGGTATCAGCCCCAGCATTTT. It is translated as CATSRTGTGGYQPQHF.

V and J are TRBV18 and TRBJ2-3; 7 bases map to TRBD1. V dropped 4 bases and J dropped 5; count of bases not matched to a gene: 6. Germline loops: CDR1 KGHSH, CDR2 LQKENI. CDR3 size: 14 residues. The CDR3 DNA follows: TGTGCCAGCTCACGGGGGACAGAGGGAGATACGCAGTATTTT. Protein: CASSRGTEGDTQYF.

The V and J genes are TRBV4-2 and TRBJ1-4; 7 bases align to TRBD1. Germline V lookup: CDR1 LGHNA, CDR2 YNFKEQ. After removal of 3 bases from V and 4 bases from J, the junction contained 8 bases not matched to a gene. CDR3 length: 16 amino acids. CDR3 loop: CASSQDPGTVNEKLFF. In DNA form, the CDR3 reads TGTGCCAGCAGCCAGGACCCCGGGACAGTTAATGAAAAACTGTTTTTT.

The rearrangement links TRBV5-4 to TRBJ1-1, with D tentatively TRBD1 (5 bases). Germline CDR1 is SGHNT and CDR2 is YYREEE (reference sequence). V lost 5 bases and J 1 base, leaving 15 bases between the germline ends. There are 15 residues in the CDR3. CDR3 loop: CASRQDSSPNTEAFF. In DNA form, the CDR3 reads TGTGCCAGCAGACAAGACAGTTCTCCGAACACTGAAGCTTTCTTT. The whole variable domain, filled in from reference TRBV5-4 and TRBJ1-1, reads ETGVTQSPTHLIKTRGQQVTLRCSSQSGHNTVSWYQQALGQGPQFIFQYYREEENGRGNFPPRFSGLQFPNYSSELNVNALELDDSALYLCASRQDSSPNTEAFFGQGTRLTVV.

The V and J genes are TRBV24-1 and TRBJ2-3, with a weak D call TRBD2 (5 bases). V was pared by 4 bases and J by 6 bases, with 10 bases between. From germline, CDR1 is KGHDR and CDR2 SFDVKD. The CDR3 extends over 13 amino acids. CDR3 sequence (DNA): TGTGCCACCAGTGACGCAGCGGCGGATACGCAGTATTTT. The encoded protein is CATSDAAADTQYF.

This chain joins TRBV6-5 and TRBJ1-4; TRBD1 aligns across 8 bases. The CDR3 covers 15 residues. Germline values: CDR1 MNHEY, CDR2 SVGAGI. V shed 0 bases and J 7 bases; nucleotides not matched to a gene: 4. The CDR3 DNA follows: TGTGCCAGCAGTTACTCGGGGACAGGCCGTGAAAAACTGTTTTTT. This codes for CASSYSGTGREKLFF.

The J gene is TRBJ2-7, the V gene TRBV2; 11 bases agree with TRBD2. This CDR3 has 22 residues. The germline gives CDR1 SNHLY, CDR2 FYNNEI. Germline trimming cut 0 bases from V and 0 bases from J; bases unmatched to any gene: 19. The CDR3 protein is CASSEAPPMGTTLAGDSYEQYF. CDR3 bases: TGTGCCAGCAGTGAAGCCCCCCCCATGGGGACCACACTAGCGGGGGACTCCTACGAGCAGTACTTC.

The J gene is TRBJ1-6, the V gene TRBV7-6; D might be TRBD1 (6 bases). Germline lookup yields CDR1 SGHVS and CDR2 FNYEAQ. The CDR3 covers 17 residues. V gave up 4 bases and J gave up 5 bases, with 18 bases separating them. CDR3 bases: TGTGCCAGCAGCTCAGGGGTGGCGGCAGGGCATAATTCACCCCTCCACTTT. Translated: CASSSGVAAGHNSPLHF.

This chain links TRBV7-9 with TRBJ2-7, with 8 positions matching TRBD1. The CDR3 length is 17 residues. The germline CDR1 and CDR2 sequences are SEHNR and FQNEAQ (reference sequence). J was trimmed by 0 bases and V by 5 bases; bases with no gene match: 12. For the CDR3, the DNA is TGTGCCAGCAGCGGATCGACAGGGGTCACGATCTCCTACGAGCAGTACTTC. Protein product: CASSGSTGVTISYEQYF.

The CDR3 loop reads CASSQEGRGRDIQYF. The CDR3 coding sequence is TGTGCCAGCAGCCAAGAAGGCAGGGGGCGAGACATTCAGTACTTC. The chain employs TRBV3-1 (or the pseudogene TRBV3-2) and TRBJ2-4; TRBD1 agrees at 8 bases. The CDR3 has 15 amino acids. The germline gives CDR1 LGHDT, CDR2 YNNKEL (reference sequence). Trimming took 0 bases from V and 8 from J; bases not matched to a gene: 6.

The rearrangement links TRBV15 to TRBJ1-3; D unclear. V was shortened by 6 bases and J by 7 bases, with 22 bases between the two germline ends. From germline, CDR1 is LNHNV and CDR2 YYDKDF (reference sequence). This CDR3 spans 16 amino acids. As DNA, the CDR3 is TGTGCCACCAGTACCTTTCGCGACACGGCTCGGAACACCATATATTTT. Amino acids: CATSTFRDTARNTIYF.

The gene calls are TRBV3-1 (or the pseudogene TRBV3-2) and TRBJ2-7; D possibly corresponds to TRBD2 (5 bases). This CDR3 has 16 amino acids. V lost 0 bases to trimming and J lost 5 bases, with 17 bases between them. Per germline, CDR1 LGHDT and CDR2 YNNKEL (reference sequence). DNA of the CDR3: TGTGCCAGCAGCCAAGATAGGCCTAGCAGGATAAACGAGCAGTACTTC. This encodes CASSQDRPSRINEQYF.

V and J are TRBV5-4 and TRBJ1-2; D is ambiguous. The CDR3 covers 15 residues. Germline V gives CDR1 SGHNT, CDR2 YYREEE (reference sequence). Trimming left V 1 base short and J 0 bases short, with 10 bases between. The CDR3 DNA follows: TGTGCCAGCAGCTTGACAGTGGCAGCTAACTATGGCTACACCTTC. Translation gives CASSLTVAANYGYTF.

The rearrangement uses TRBV5-4 and TRBJ2-2; 8 nucleotides align to TRBD2. Germline-derived CDR1 and CDR2 are SGHNT and YYREEE (reference sequence). The CDR3 loop spans 15 amino acids. V was pared by 4 bases and J by 7 bases, with 9 bases of the junction left unmatched. CDR3 residues: CASSPGVAGFGELFF. CDR3 sequence (DNA): TGTGCCAGCAGCCCAGGGGTAGCGGGGTTCGGGGAGCTGTTTTTT.

The chain couples TRBV28 to TRBJ1-2; D is unresolved. The CDR3 is 15 residues long. The V and J ends lost 5 bases and 8 bases respectively, with 21 bases between them. Germline values: CDR1 MDHEN, CDR2 SYDVKM. Written as DNA, the CDR3 is TGTGCCAGCAGTCTTATCGGGTTAGCGGTATACGGCTACACCTTC. Amino acid sequence: CASSLIGLAVYGYTF.

The V gene is TRBV19, the J gene TRBJ1-1; 10 positions agree with TRBD1. The germline gives CDR1 LNHDA, CDR2 SQIVND (reference sequence). The V segment lost 7 bases and the J segment 1 base; nucleotides outside the gene matches: 6. This CDR3 has 15 amino acids. The CDR3 nucleotides read TGTGCCAGTAATGACCGGGACAGGGGGAACACTGAAGCTTTCTTT. Its protein product is CASNDRDRGNTEAFF.

This chain uses TRBV2 with TRBJ2-1; 10 bases are shared with TRBD2. CDR1 is SNHLY, CDR2 FYNNEI, per germline. The CDR3 covers 15 residues. Losses at the gene ends were 6 bases for V and 4 bases for J; bases not matched to a gene: 6. CDR3 sequence (DNA): TGTGCCAGCAGCCCGAGGACTAGCGGTTACAATGAGCAGTTCTTC. Residues: CASSPRTSGYNEQFF.

This chain connects TRBV19 to TRBJ2-6, with TRBD1 matching 7 bases. The V gene end was trimmed by 9 bases and the J gene end by 1 base; junction bases not matched to a gene: 6. Looked up from germline, CDR1 is LNHDA and CDR2 is SQIVND (reference sequence). This CDR3 contains 15 residues. This CDR3 reads CASETGLSGANVLTF. The CDR3 coding sequence is TGTGCCAGCGAGACAGGGTTGTCTGGGGCCAACGTCCTGACTTTC.

V usage is TRBV28 and J usage is TRBJ1-6; TRBD1 aligns across 7 bases. V lost 4 bases to trimming and J lost 14 bases; unmatched junction nucleotides: 11. CDR3 size: 14 residues. Germline-derived CDR1 and CDR2 are MDHEN and SYDVKM. The CDR3 coding sequence is TGTGCCAGCAGTTCCCGCCGACAGGGTGGCACCCTCCACTTT. Protein sequence: CASSSRRQGGTLHF.

The sample holds one count of this clone. The CDR3 coding sequence is TGCGCCAGCAGCCCGACGGGACTAGCGGGGGCTGAGCAGTTCTTC. It is translated as CASSPTGLAGAEQFF. The chain has TRBV5-1 and TRBJ2-1; 14 nucleotides line up with TRBD2. CDR1 SGHRS and CDR2 YFSETQ come from the germline V gene. CDR3 length: 15 residues. V lost 4 bases to trimming and J lost 9 bases; unmatched junction nucleotides: 6.

This sequence joins TRBV27 and TRBJ1-6; tentatively, D is TRBD1 (6 bases). The germline V and J ends were trimmed by 5 bases and 7 bases, with 9 bases remaining between them. This CDR3 is built from 13 residues. CDR1 is MNHEY and CDR2 is SMNVEV in the germline V gene (reference sequence). The CDR3 spells CASSVTGNSPLHF. In nucleotides, the CDR3 is TGTGCCAGCAGTGTAACAGGGAATTCACCCCTCCACTTT.

This chain uses TRBV7-2 with TRBJ2-2; 12 bases map to TRBD2. Germline-derived CDR1 and CDR2 are SGHTA and FQGNSA. The V and J ends lost 5 bases and 3 bases, in that order; junction bases with no gene match: 4. This CDR3 is 16 amino acids long. CDR3 in DNA: TGTGCCAGCAGCCCTAGCGGGAGGGCCCACACCGGGGAGCTGTTTTTT. It encodes CASSPSGRAHTGELFF.

The chain carries TRBV9 and TRBJ1-2; D is undetermined. The CDR3 runs 15 residues. Trimming took 5 bases from V and 0 from J, leaving 14 bases between them. The germline V gene has CDR1 SGDLS and CDR2 YYNGEE. DNA for the CDR3: TGTGCCAGCAGGAGGGAGGGCGGTTCTAACTATGGCTACACCTTC. It encodes CASRREGGSNYGYTF.

The V gene is TRBV7-2, the J gene TRBJ2-2; tentative D call: TRBD2 (6 bases). CDR1 and CDR2 (germline): SGHTA, FQGNSA. V was cut by 1 base and J by 4 bases, with 10 bases left in between. The CDR3 is 15 amino acids. The CDR3, as DNA: TGTGCCAGCAGCTTAGTACTCGGGGGCACCGGGGAGCTGTTTTTT. Encoded protein: CASSLVLGGTGELFF.

J is TRBJ1-3 and V is TRBV6-6; the match to TRBD1 covers 9 bases. CDR3 length: 15 amino acids. J gave up 2 bases and V 6 bases, and 5 bases lay outside the gene matches. Germline CDR1 MNHNY, CDR2 SVGAGI (reference sequence). CDR3 DNA sequence: TGTGCCAGCAGAGGGGGACAGGGAGCTGGAAACACCATATATTTT. It translates to CASRGGQGAGNTIYF.

V is TRBV6-2 or TRBV6-3 and J is TRBJ2-3; D might be TRBD2 (5 bases). The CDR3 is 17 amino acids. The V gene's germline CDR1 is MNHEY and CDR2 SVGEGT. The germline V and J ends were trimmed by 0 bases and 1 base, with 14 bases remaining between them. CDR3 sequence: CASSYSLQRLRTDTQYF. CDR3 sequence (DNA): TGTGCCAGCAGTTACTCTCTACAGCGGCTTCGCACAGATACGCAGTATTTT.

Comment on this clone: The same CDR3 also results from other DNA sequences found in this sample. The rearrangement joins TRBV24-1 to TRBJ2-5, with 15 bases matching TRBD2. The germline CDR1 and CDR2 sequences are KGHDR and SFDVKD. Unmatched junction bases numbered 3, after V lost 6 bases and J lost 2 bases. The CDR3 contains 16 residues. CDR3 protein: CATSRGLAGGQETQYF. The CDR3 region has the DNA TGTGCCACCAGTCGCGGACTAGCGGGGGGGCAAGAGACCCAGTACTTC.

As for this clone: The same CDR3 can be traced to other DNA sequences in this sample. The chain is built from TRBV7-2 and TRBJ1-1, with D possibly being TRBD1 (5 bases). V was shortened by 5 bases and J by 0 bases, with 7 bases between the two germline ends. CDR1 SGHTA and CDR2 FQGNSA come from the germline V gene. This CDR3 comprises 13 residues. The CDR3 here is CASSPQVNTEAFF. As DNA, the CDR3 is TGTGCCAGCAGCCCACAGGTGAACACTGAAGCTTTCTTT.

This rearrangement joins TRBV6-5 to TRBJ1-2, with a tentative D call TRBD1 (5 bases). Trimming removed 0 bases from V and 8 bases from J, with 10 bases in between. Germline CDR1 is MNHEY and CDR2 is SVGAGI. This CDR3 comprises 13 residues. This CDR3 reads CASSYSRGQGYTF. The DNA of the CDR3 is TGTGCCAGCAGTTACTCAAGGGGTCAGGGCTACACCTTC.

The V and J genes are TRBV7-2 and TRBJ2-7; a possible D gene is TRBD2 (5 bases). From germline, CDR1 is SGHTA and CDR2 FQGNSA. V dropped 2 bases and J dropped 2 bases, with 13 bases sitting between them. This CDR3 has 15 amino acids. CDR3 residues: CASSLQGSDPYEQYF. The CDR3 nucleotides read TGTGCCAGCAGCTTACAAGGTAGCGACCCCTACGAGCAGTACTTC. Together with reference TRBV7-2 and TRBJ2-7, the CDR3 gives the full variable domain: GAGVSQSPSNKVTEKGKDVELRCDPISGHTALYWYRQSLGQGLEFLIYFQGNSAPDKSGLPSDRFSAERTGGSVSTLTIQRTQQEDSAVYLCASSLQGSDPYEQYFGPGTRLTVT.